The 32 T cell receptor beta chains below come from one sample, sequenced in a study of blood T cell repertoires in COVID-19. Clones were read by immunoSEQ multiplex PCR, and TCRdb kept only the in-frame ones, dropping some. The table records 150,000 to 200,000 clones, approximately 85% of them present only once. The sample taken for sequencing was PBMCs or T cells enriched from blood (not recorded which). The receptors stem from a woman under 30 who had recovered from COVID-19.

The V call is TRBV24-1, the J call TRBJ2-3, with TRBD1 matching 7 bases. Germline CDR1 and CDR2: KGHDR and SFDVKD. V shed 3 bases, J shed 6 bases, and the junction held 5 bases outside the gene matches. The CDR3 contains 14 residues. The CDR3 is CATSDDAGGDTQYF. The CDR3, as DNA: TGTGCCACCAGTGATGATGCAGGGGGTGATACGCAGTATTTT.

Here the CDR3 DNA reads TGTGCCAGCAGCTTAGAGGTAGCGGGAGGCTACAATGAGCAGTTCTTC. Translation gives CASSLEVAGGYNEQFF. The rearrangement joins TRBV7-2 to TRBJ2-1; 10 bases align to TRBD2. The germline V gene encodes CDR1 SGHTA and CDR2 FQGNSA. The length of the CDR3 is 16 residues. The V gene end was trimmed by 1 base and the J gene end by 3 bases; junction bases not matched to a gene: 3.

The CDR3: CASSPNPNYEQYF. The CDR3 DNA reads as TGTGCCAGCAGCCCGAATCCTAATTACGAGCAGTACTTC. This chain connects TRBV7-8 to TRBJ2-7; the D is unclear. V gave up 5 bases and J gave up 4 bases, with 12 bases separating them. Germline V gene sequence: CDR1 SGHVS, CDR2 FQNEAQ. The CDR3 is 13 amino acids.

The chain has TRBV6-4 and TRBJ2-2, with 10 bases aligning to TRBD2. This CDR3 is built from 19 residues. CDR1 and CDR2 (germline): MRHNA, SNTAGT. Trimming removed 8 bases from V and 0 bases from J; junction bases left unmatched: 15. The CDR3 sequence is CASESPLGTSGTNTGELFF. Here the CDR3 DNA reads TGTGCCAGCGAATCCCCTCTGGGAACTAGCGGGACGAACACCGGGGAGCTGTTTTTT.

The chain has TRBV6-6 and TRBJ2-5, with D tentatively TRBD1 or TRBD2 (6 bases each). Trimming cost V 6 bases and J 5 bases, with 25 bases left between them. The CDR3 sequence is 17 residues long. CDR1 and CDR2 (germline): MNHNY, SVGAGI (reference sequence). This CDR3 is CASRRSGAKGEGETQYF. The CDR3 nucleotides read TGTGCCAGCAGGCGATCGGGGGCAAAGGGGGAAGGGGAGACCCAGTACTTC.

The chain couples TRBV28 to TRBJ2-7; weak D call: TRBD2 (7 bases). The CDR3 covers 13 residues. CDR1 is MDHEN and CDR2 is SYDVKM in the germline V gene. The V gene lost 5 bases and the J gene lost 3 bases, with 11 bases spanning the gap. The CDR3 region has the DNA TGTGCCAGCAGTAAGGGGGGGATCTACGAGCAGTACTTC. Translation gives CASSKGGIYEQYF.

The chain uses TRBV19 and TRBJ1-2; the match to TRBD1 covers 8 bases. Germline assignment: CDR1 LNHDA and CDR2 SQIVND (reference sequence). The CDR3 consists of 15 residues. J lost 4 bases, V lost 5 bases, and 9 bases had no gene match. In DNA, the CDR3 is TGTGCCAGTAGTTTGCGGGACAGGCCATCCTATGGCTACACCTTC. This encodes CASSLRDRPSYGYTF.

The chain links TRBV4-1 to TRBJ1-4; TRBD1 agrees at 8 bases. Germline CDR1 MGHRA, CDR2 YSYEKL. V gave up 5 bases and J gave up 13 bases; unmatched junction bases: 18. This CDR3 region has 16 residues. CDR3 nucleotide sequence: TGCGCCAGCAGCGGATCCCAGGACAGGGAAGGGGTAGGACTGTTTTTT. Translating it yields CASSGSQDREGVGLFF.

This chain joins TRBV5-4 and TRBJ2-7; 10 positions agree with TRBD1. After removal of 3 bases from V and 4 bases from J, the junction contained 7 bases not matched to a gene. Germline lookup yields CDR1 SGHNT and CDR2 YYREEE (reference sequence). The CDR3 covers 15 residues. The CDR3 DNA is TGTGCCAGCAGCTCAGCTTTGGACAGGGGGTACGAGCAGTACTTC. As protein: CASSSALDRGYEQYF. Drawing the rest from reference TRBV5-4 and TRBJ2-7, the complete variable domain is ETGVTQSPTHLIKTRGQQVTLRCSSQSGHNTVSWYQQALGQGPQFIFQYYREEENGRGNFPPRFSGLQFPNYSSELNVNALELDDSALYLCASSSALDRGYEQYFGPGTRLTVT.

This chain connects TRBV5-4 to TRBJ2-6; tentatively, D is TRBD1 (5 bases). The germline V and J ends were trimmed by 0 bases and 4 bases, with 23 bases remaining between them. From germline, CDR1 is SGHNT and CDR2 YYREEE (reference sequence). This CDR3 contains 20 residues. This CDR3 reads CASSLGPPGAATTGANVLTF. The CDR3 DNA reads as TGTGCCAGCAGCTTGGGGCCCCCTGGGGCCGCCACGACAGGGGCCAACGTCCTGACTTTC. Based on the CDR3 plus reference TRBV5-4 and TRBJ2-6, the full variable domain is ETGVTQSPTHLIKTRGQQVTLRCSSQSGHNTVSWYQQALGQGPQFIFQYYREEENGRGNFPPRFSGLQFPNYSSELNVNALELDDSALYLCASSLGPPGAATTGANVLTFGAGSRLTVL.

This chain links TRBV12-3 or TRBV12-4 with TRBJ2-5; perhaps TRBD1 as D (6 bases). Trimming took off 6 bases at V and 5 bases at J, with 10 bases between the two ends. The CDR3 runs to 12 residues. This chain's CDR3 is CASSTGWETQYF. The CDR3 region has the DNA TGTGCCAGCAGCACAGGGTGGGAGACCCAGTACTTC.

This chain links TRBV7-2 with TRBJ1-6, with 10 bases that match TRBD1. The CDR3 sequence is 15 residues long. Trimming at V came to 3 bases and at J to 11 bases, leaving 7 bases not matched to a gene. CDR1 and CDR2 from the germline V gene are SGHTA and FQGNSA. The CDR3 nucleotides read TGTGCCAGCAGCTTGACGACAGGGGGCGTGACACCCCTCCACTTT. This gives the protein CASSLTTGGVTPLHF.

The genes are TRBV9 and TRBJ2-1; 8 nucleotides agree with TRBD2. The CDR3 has 16 amino acids. Trimming removed 0 bases from V and 7 bases from J; junction bases left unmatched: 9. Germline assignment: CDR1 SGDLS and CDR2 YYNGEE. This CDR3 reads CASSVGNGRAGNEQFF. The CDR3 nucleotides are TGTGCCAGCAGCGTAGGGAACGGGAGGGCCGGTAATGAGCAGTTCTTC. Full variable domain (outside the CDR3, taken from reference TRBV9 and TRBJ2-1): DSGVTQTPKHLITATGQRVTLRCSPRSGDLSVYWYQQSLDQGLQFLIQYYNGEERAKGNILERFSAQQFPDLHSELNLSSLELGDSALYFCASSVGNGRAGNEQFFGPGTRLTVL.

The genes are TRBV7-2 and TRBJ1-5; D is possibly TRBD1 (6 bases). The length of the CDR3 is 15 residues. CDR1 is SGHTA and CDR2 is FQGNSA in the germline V gene. Trimming cost V 5 bases and J 6 bases, with 17 bases left between them. This CDR3 is CASSQAGGGIQPQHF. The CDR3 DNA sequence: TGTGCCAGCAGCCAGGCGGGGGGCGGGATTCAGCCCCAGCATTTT.

V and J are TRBV7-6 and TRBJ2-4; TRBD1 is a possible D gene (5 bases). Germline values: CDR1 SGHVS, CDR2 FNYEAQ. Trimming left V 3 bases short and J 8 bases short, with 11 bases between. The CDR3 is made up of 13 amino acids. The CDR3 spells CASSLVQGDIQYF. CDR3 nucleotide sequence: TGTGCCAGCAGCTTGGTCCAGGGCGACATTCAGTACTTC.

This clone appeared a single time. The rearrangement joins TRBV28 to TRBJ1-6; D ambiguous. Germline V lookup: CDR1 MDHEN, CDR2 SYDVKM. Trimming removed 7 bases from V and 5 bases from J, with 12 bases in between. The length of the CDR3 is 14 residues. The CDR3 here is CASISRPNNSPLHF. For the CDR3, the DNA is TGTGCCAGCATTTCGAGGCCTAATAATTCACCCCTCCACTTT.

The V and J genes are TRBV15 and TRBJ2-3; D is possibly TRBD2 (5 bases). Trimming took 0 bases from V and 3 from J, leaving 19 bases between them. Germline V gene lookup returns CDR1 LNHNV and CDR2 YYDKDF (reference sequence). The length of the CDR3 is 18 residues. The CDR3 spells CATSRDITSFGPTDTQYF. In DNA form, the CDR3 reads TGTGCCACCAGCAGAGACATAACTAGTTTCGGGCCTACAGATACGCAGTATTTT.

V usage is TRBV13 and J usage is TRBJ2-2, with 9 bases matching TRBD1. V shed 0 bases and J 6 bases; nucleotides not matched to a gene: 5. The CDR3 consists of 16 residues. Germline V gene lookup returns CDR1 PRHDT and CDR2 FYEKMQ (reference sequence). As DNA, the CDR3 is TGTGCCAGCAGCTTAGGCCTACAGGGGGCGCCCGGGGAGCTGTTTTTT. Its protein product is CASSLGLQGAPGELFF.

The chain uses TRBV7-2 and TRBJ2-2; D is undetermined. The germline V and J ends were trimmed by 11 bases and 2 bases, with 9 bases remaining between them. CDR1 and CDR2 from the germline V gene are SGHTA and FQGNSA. This CDR3 has 12 amino acids. The CDR3 loop is CAGLANTGELFF. The CDR3 DNA reads TGTGCCGGGCTTGCTAACACCGGGGAGCTGTTTTTT.

The chain has TRBV6-5 and TRBJ2-7, with TRBD1 matching over 10 bases. CDR1 and CDR2 (germline): MNHEY, SVGAGI. CDR3 length equals 13 residues. V was clipped by 6 bases and J by 5 bases; unmatched bases: 4. The CDR3: CASSRGQGDEQYF. CDR3 bases: TGTGCCAGCAGCCGAGGACAGGGGGACGAGCAGTACTTC.

The rearrangement links TRBV27 to TRBJ2-3; possible D gene TRBD2, 6 bases. This CDR3 has 16 residues. Trimming removed 4 bases at V and 1 base at J, with 15 bases between. Per germline, CDR1 MNHEY and CDR2 SMNVEV (reference sequence). CDR3 sequence reads: CASSSTGDLRTDTQYF. DNA for the CDR3: TGTGCCAGCAGTTCTACGGGGGACTTGCGCACAGATACGCAGTATTTT.

The chain carries TRBV10-3 and TRBJ2-7; a weak D match, TRBD1 (5 bases). In germline, CDR1 is ENHRY, CDR2 SYGVKD. Trimming cost V 6 bases and J 3 bases, with 15 bases left between them. The CDR3 totals 14 residues. The CDR3: CAISRIDQGYEQYF. CDR3 in DNA: TGTGCCATCAGCCGAATAGACCAGGGCTACGAGCAGTACTTC.

Only one count was recorded for this clone. The chain combines TRBV20-1 with TRBJ2-5, with TRBD1 matching over 10 bases. Germline values: CDR1 DFQATT, CDR2 SNEGSKA (reference sequence). V dropped 3 bases and J dropped 4; count of bases not matched to a gene: 17. The CDR3 runs 18 residues. CDR3 sequence: CSASSRDRGLENRETQYF. As DNA, the CDR3 is TGCAGTGCTAGTAGTCGGGACAGGGGCCTCGAGAATCGAGAGACCCAGTACTTC.

J is TRBJ2-7 and V is TRBV16; D is unclear. This CDR3 contains 12 residues. The germline V and J ends were trimmed by 5 bases and 0 bases, with 5 bases remaining between them. CDR1 is KGHSY and CDR2 is FQNENV in the germline V gene. CDR3 in DNA: TGTGCCAGCAGCGGCATCTCCTACGAGCAGTACTTC. Translation: CASSGISYEQYF.

The rearrangement joins TRBV7-8 to TRBJ2-5, with 13 bases fitting TRBD2. Trimming removed 5 bases from V and 4 bases from J; junction bases left unmatched: 7. The germline V gene has CDR1 SGHVS and CDR2 FQNEAQ. This CDR3 is built from 16 residues. The CDR3 DNA sequence: TGTGCCAGCAGCCCCGGGACTAGCGGGGAGAGAGAGACCCAGTACTTC. It encodes CASSPGTSGERETQYF.

The genes are TRBV28 and TRBJ1-1; 9 bases agree with TRBD1. The CDR3 runs 15 residues. With 6 bases clipped from V and 11 bases from J, the junction kept 16 bases outside the gene matches. CDR1 and CDR2 (germline): MDHEN, SYDVKM. CDR3 region: CASREQGAQGFRAFF. The CDR3 DNA reads as TGTGCCAGCAGAGAACAGGGGGCGCAGGGGTTTCGGGCTTTCTTT.

V is TRBV6-5 and J is TRBJ1-1; D unresolved. V was clipped by 4 bases and J by 5 bases, with 11 bases between them. This CDR3 has 13 amino acids. The germline V gene has CDR1 MNHEY and CDR2 SVGAGI. The CDR3 DNA is TGTGCCAGCAGTTCCTTCCGGAGGACTGAAGCTTTCTTT. Protein: CASSSFRRTEAFF.

The chain has TRBV19 and TRBJ1-5, with unresolved D. The CDR3 loop spans 12 amino acids. Per germline, CDR1 LNHDA and CDR2 SQIVND (reference sequence). Trimming removed 3 bases from V and 4 bases from J, with 4 bases in between. The CDR3 is CASSIGNQPQHF. For the CDR3, the DNA is TGTGCCAGTAGTATCGGGAATCAGCCCCAGCATTTT. Supplemented by reference TRBV19 and TRBJ1-5, the full variable domain reads DGGITQSPKYLFRKEGQNVTLSCEQNLNHDAMYWYRQDPGQGLRLIYYSQIVNDFQKGDIAEGYSVSREKKESFPLTVTSAQKNPTAFYLCASSIGNQPQHFGDGTRLSIL.

The genes are TRBV5-1 and TRBJ2-7; 9 nucleotides agree with TRBD2. The trim removed 5 bases at V and 2 bases at J, leaving 5 bases unmatched. The CDR3 sequence is 14 residues long. CDR1 is SGHRS, CDR2 YFSETQ, per germline. As DNA, the CDR3 is TGCGCCAGCAGTGATAGCGGGAGCGCCTACGAGCAGTACTTC. Its translation is CASSDSGSAYEQYF.

The V call is TRBV25-1, the J call TRBJ1-6, with D hard to call. CDR1 and CDR2 (germline): MGHDK, SYGVNS. Trimming took off 4 bases at V and 9 bases at J, with 7 bases between the two ends. The CDR3 consists of 12 residues. For the CDR3, the DNA is TGTGCCAGCAGTGCCATCGGTTCACCCCTCCACTTT. This translates into CASSAIGSPLHF. Variable domain in full (rest from reference TRBV25-1 and TRBJ1-6): EADIYQTPRYLVIGTGKKITLECSQTMGHDKMYWYQQDPGMELHLIHYSYGVNSTEKGDLSSESTVSRIRTEHFPLTLESARPSHTSQYLCASSAIGSPLHFGNGTRLTVT.

The chain joins TRBV28 to TRBJ2-1; D is possibly TRBD2 (5 bases). V lost 6 bases, J lost 0 bases, and 12 bases lay in between. Germline V gene data show CDR1 as MDHEN and CDR2 as SYDVKM. This CDR3 comprises 15 residues. CDR3 nucleotide sequence: TGTGCCAGCAGGCTAGCCCCCTTCTCCTACAATGAGCAGTTCTTC. It translates to CASRLAPFSYNEQFF.

The rearrangement joins TRBV30 to TRBJ2-7; 15 nucleotides line up with TRBD2. Germline V gene data show CDR1 as GTSNPN and CDR2 as SVGIG (reference sequence). The CDR3 spans 18 residues. V trimming: 5 bases; J trimming: 2 bases; junction bases outside the gene matches: 13. The DNA of the CDR3 is TGTGCCTGGGATGAAGGACTAGCGGGAGGGCCGGGCCCCTACGAGCAGTACTTC. It codes for CAWDEGLAGGPGPYEQYF.